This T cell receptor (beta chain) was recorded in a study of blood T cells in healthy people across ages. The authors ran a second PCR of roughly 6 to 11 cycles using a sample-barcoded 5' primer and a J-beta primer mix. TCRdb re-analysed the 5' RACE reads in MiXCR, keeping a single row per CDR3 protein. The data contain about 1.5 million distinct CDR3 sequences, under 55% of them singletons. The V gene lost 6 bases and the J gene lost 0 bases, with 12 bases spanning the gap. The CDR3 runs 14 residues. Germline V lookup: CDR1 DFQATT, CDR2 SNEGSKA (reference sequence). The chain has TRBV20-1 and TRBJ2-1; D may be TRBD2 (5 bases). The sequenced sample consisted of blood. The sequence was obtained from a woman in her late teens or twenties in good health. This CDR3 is CSAIGIFSYNEQFF. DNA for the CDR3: TGCAGTGCCATCGGGATCTTCTCCTACAATGAGCAGTTCTTC.